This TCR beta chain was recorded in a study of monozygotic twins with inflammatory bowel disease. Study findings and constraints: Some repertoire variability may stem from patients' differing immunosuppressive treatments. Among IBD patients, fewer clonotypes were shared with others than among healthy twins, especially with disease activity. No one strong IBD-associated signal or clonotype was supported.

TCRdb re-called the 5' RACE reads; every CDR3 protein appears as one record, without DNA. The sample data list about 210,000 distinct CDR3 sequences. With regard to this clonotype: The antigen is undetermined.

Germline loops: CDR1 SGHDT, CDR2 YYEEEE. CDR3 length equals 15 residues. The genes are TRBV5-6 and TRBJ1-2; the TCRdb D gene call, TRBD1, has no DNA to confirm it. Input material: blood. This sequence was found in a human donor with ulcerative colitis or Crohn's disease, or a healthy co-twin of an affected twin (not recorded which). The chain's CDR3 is CASSQGTEFTYGYTF.